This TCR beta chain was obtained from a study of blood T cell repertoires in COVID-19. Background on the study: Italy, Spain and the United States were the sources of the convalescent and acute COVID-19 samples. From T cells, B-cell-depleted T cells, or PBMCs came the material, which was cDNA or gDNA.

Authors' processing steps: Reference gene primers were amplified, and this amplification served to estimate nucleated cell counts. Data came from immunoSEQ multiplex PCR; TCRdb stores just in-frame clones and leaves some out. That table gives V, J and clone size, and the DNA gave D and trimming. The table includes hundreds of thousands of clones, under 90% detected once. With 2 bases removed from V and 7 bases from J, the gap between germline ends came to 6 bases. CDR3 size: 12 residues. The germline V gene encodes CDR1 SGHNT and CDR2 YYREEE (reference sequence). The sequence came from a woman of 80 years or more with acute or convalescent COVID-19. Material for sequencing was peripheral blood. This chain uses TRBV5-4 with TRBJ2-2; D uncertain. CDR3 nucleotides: TGTGCCAGCAGCTTTCCGGGCGGGGAGCTGTTTTTT. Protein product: CASSFPGGELFF.